A selection of T cell receptor beta chains follows, all from one sample in a study of CD8 T cells in Susac syndrome. One entry per CDR3 protein results from TCRdb running MiXCR on the immunoSEQ multiplex PCR reads. The table shows roughly 200,000 distinct CDR3 sequences, with almost 96% occurring only once. Material for sequencing was CD4+ T cells from PBMCs. Source of these receptors: a human donor with multiple sclerosis. Both conserved end residues are part of each CDR3. The D gene is left open where the match is weak. Rows may omit the clone size; those that give it use once, few, many or a size class.

v_gene	j_gene	len	d_gene	abundance	CDR3nt	CDR3aa
TRBV6-6	TRBJ2-5	14	.	.	TGTGCCAGCAGTTATCTAACGGCGGAAGAGACCCAGTACTTC	CASSYLTAEETQYF
TRBV6-2/TRBV6-3	TRBJ2-2	15	.	.	TGTGCCAGCAGTTACTGGGTTGCGAACACCGGGGAGCTGTTTTTT	CASSYWVANTGELFF
TRBV19	TRBJ1-5	14	.	.	TGTGCCAGTAGTTCCTTCGGGAGGGATCAGCCCCAGCATTTT	CASSSFGRDQPQHF
TRBV20-1	TRBJ2-3	15	.	.	TGCAGTGCTAGAGTCCCTAGCCTCGGTACAGATACGCAGTATTTT	CSARVPSLGTDTQYF
TRBV6-2/TRBV6-3	TRBJ2-4	12	.	.	TGTGCCAGCAGTGGGCTAGGAAACATTCAGTACTTC	CASSGLGNIQYF
TRBV13	TRBJ1-5	14	TRBD1	.	TGTGCCAGCAGCCGGGACAGGGTGAATCAGCCCCAGCATTTT	CASSRDRVNQPQHF
TRBV6-5	TRBJ1-2	16	TRBD1	once	TGTGCCAGCAGTTACGGTCCGGGACAGGTCTTCTATGGCTACACCTTC	CASSYGPGQVFYGYTF
TRBV2	TRBJ2-1	13	.	.	TGTGCCAGCAGTGAAGGAGGGGAGAGGTCACTGTTCTTC	CASSEGGERSLFF
TRBV12-3/TRBV12-4	TRBJ2-7	12	.	.	TGTGCCAGCACCGGGGACATCTACGAGCAGTACTTC	CASTGDIYEQYF
TRBV7-8	TRBJ2-1	13	.	.	TGTGCCAGCAGCTTAGCGCGTGGGAATGAGCAGTTCTTC	CASSLARGNEQFF
TRBV2	TRBJ2-5	12	.	.	TGTGCCAGCAGCGGAGAAACAGAGACCCAGTACTTC	CASSGETETQYF
TRBV30	TRBJ1-2	13	.	.	TGTGCCTGGAGTGTATTGCTGAACTATGGCTACACCTTC	CAWSVLLNYGYTF
TRBV29-1	TRBJ1-2	14	.	.	TGCAGCGTTGAATACAGCAAAACTAACTATGGCTACACCTTC	CSVEYSKTNYGYTF
TRBV9	TRBJ2-1	16	.	.	TGTGCCAGCAGCGTAGTGTGGACCAACTCCTACAATGAGCAGTTCTTC	CASSVVWTNSYNEQFF
TRBV11-3	TRBJ2-2	14	.	once	TGTGCCAGCAGCTTAGAAGGGAACACCGGGGAGCTGTTTTTT	CASSLEGNTGELFF
TRBV4-3	TRBJ2-5	15	TRBD2	.	TGCGCCAGCAGCCATAGAGCGGGGGTACAAGAGACCCAGTACTTC	CASSHRAGVQETQYF
TRBV30	TRBJ1-1	11	.	.	TGTGCCTGGAAAGAAACCACTGAAGCTTTCTTT	CAWKETTEAFF
TRBV6-2/TRBV6-3	TRBJ2-4	12	.	few	TGTGCCAGCAAGGGTGACCACAACATTCAGTACTTC	CASKGDHNIQYF
TRBV7-9	TRBJ2-6	17	.	.	TGTGCCAGCAGCTTCTATGGGGGGTTGTCTGGGGCCAACGTCCTGACTTTC	CASSFYGGLSGANVLTF
TRBV11-2	TRBJ2-2	16	.	.	TGTGCCAGCAGCTTAGCGGGACGGGGTAACACCGGGGAGCTGTTTTTT	CASSLAGRGNTGELFF
TRBV4-3	TRBJ2-5	15	.	.	TGCGCCAGCAGCCAAGGGACCATGGAAGTTGAGACCCAGTACTTC	CASSQGTMEVETQYF
TRBV21-1	TRBJ1-5	15	.	.	TGTGCCAGCAGCGCCCGGATCAGGGGGAATCAGCCCCAGCATTTT	CASSARIRGNQPQHF
TRBV5-1	TRBJ1-6	17	.	.	TGCGCCAGCAGCTTGGCCTCTTTGAGCTCCTATAATTCACCCCTCCACTTT	CASSLASLSSYNSPLHF
TRBV9	TRBJ1-1	15	TRBD1	once	TGTGCCAGCAGTTCAAGACAGGGGGCGAACACTGAAGCTTTCTTT	CASSSRQGANTEAFF
TRBV9	TRBJ1-5	19	TRBD1	.	TGTGCCAGCAGCCTCCCGGGACAGGGAGAAGGGGATAGCAATCAGCCCCAGCATTTT	CASSLPGQGEGDSNQPQHF
TRBV6-2/TRBV6-3	TRBJ2-7	13	.	.	TGTGCCAGCGAGACGGGGAGCTCCTACGAGCAGTACTTC	CASETGSSYEQYF
TRBV7-2	TRBJ1-4	16	TRBD1	once	TGTGCCAGCAGCTCCCAAGGCGGACAGGTGTATGAAAAACTGTTTTTT	CASSSQGGQVYEKLFF
TRBV29-1	TRBJ1-4	12	TRBD1	once	TGCAGCGTTGCTCAGGGGGAAGAAAAACTGTTTTTT	CSVAQGEEKLFF
TRBV20-1	TRBJ2-1	14	TRBD2	.	TGCAGTGCTAGCCCCTCCGGGGGGGACAATGAGCAGTTCTTC	CSASPSGGDNEQFF
TRBV19	TRBJ2-6	15	.	.	TGTGCCAGTAGTATCCTTCGGACGGGGGCCAACGTCCTGACTTTC	CASSILRTGANVLTF
TRBV29-1	TRBJ2-1	14	.	.	TGCAGCGGTTCGACCGGGGGTGCCTACAATGAGCAGTTCTTC	CSGSTGGAYNEQFF
TRBV16	TRBJ2-2	15	.	.	TGTGCCAGCAGCCAATCTGCAGCGAACACCGGGGAGCTGTTTTTT	CASSQSAANTGELFF
TRBV4-2	TRBJ2-5	16	TRBD2	.	TGTGCCAGCAGCCATGTTATAGCGGGGAGGCAAGAGACCCAGTACTTC	CASSHVIAGRQETQYF
TRBV4-2	TRBJ1-6	15	TRBD1	.	TGTGCCAGCAGCCAAGGGCAGGGGGCGAATTCACCCCTCCACTTT	CASSQGQGANSPLHF
TRBV6-5	TRBJ1-2	14	.	.	TGTGCCAGCAGGGACTCGGAGGGTAACTATGGCTACACCTTC	CASRDSEGNYGYTF
TRBV7-2	TRBJ2-7	12	.	.	TGTGCCAGCAGCACGGGGCGGGACGAGCAGTACTTC	CASSTGRDEQYF
TRBV3-1	TRBJ2-4	17	.	.	TGTGCCAGCAGTCGTCTCGGAGGTGACCTAGCCAAAAACATTCAGTACTTC	CASSRLGGDLAKNIQYF
TRBV5-1	TRBJ1-1	16	TRBD1	.	TGCGCCAGCAGCCCAAGACAGGGTAAGAGGGGGACTGAAGCTTTCTTT	CASSPRQGKRGTEAFF
TRBV5-8	TRBJ2-1	14	.	.	TGTGCCAGCACCGGTGATGTGACCTACAATGAGCAGTTCTTC	CASTGDVTYNEQFF
TRBV24-1	TRBJ2-3	13	.	.	TGTGCCACCAGTGATTTAGGGCGAAGTACGCAGTATTTT	CATSDLGRSTQYF
TRBV30	TRBJ2-7	11	.	.	TGTGCCTGGAGTCGTTCCTACGAGCAGTACTTC	CAWSRSYEQYF
TRBV7-2	TRBJ2-3	15	.	.	TGTGCCAGCAGCAACGCGGGGCCACGCACAGATACGCAGTATTTT	CASSNAGPRTDTQYF
TRBV29-1	TRBJ1-1	10	.	.	TGCAGCGTTGCTGCTGTTTCGGCTTTCTTT	CSVAAVSAFF
TRBV18	TRBJ1-2	11	.	.	TGTGCCAGCTCCCAGACATCAGGCTACACCTTC	CASSQTSGYTF
TRBV9	TRBJ1-2	14	.	.	TGTGCCAGCAGCCCCTCGACAAGGTTTTATGGCTACACCTTC	CASSPSTRFYGYTF
TRBV9	TRBJ1-2	18	.	.	TGTGCCAGCAGCGTAGACAGTCCTCAGGGCAGGGACCTCTGTGGCTACACCTTC	CASSVDSPQGRDLCGYTF
TRBV5-1	TRBJ2-7	14	.	.	TGCGCCAGCAGCTTGGGGGGAGTTGACAACGAGCAGTACTTC	CASSLGGVDNEQYF
TRBV5-1	TRBJ2-7	16	TRBD2	.	TGCGCCAGCAGCTGGGGACTAGCGGGGCTCTCCTACGAGCAGTACTTC	CASSWGLAGLSYEQYF
TRBV20-1	TRBJ2-7	17	.	.	TGCAGTGCTAGGCCGGATTGGACCTACTCCTCCTCCTACGAGCAGTACTTC	CSARPDWTYSSSYEQYF
TRBV20-1	TRBJ2-7	14	.	.	TGCAGTGCTCCGGGACGGAGCCTTTCCGGCGAGCAGTACTTC	CSAPGRSLSGEQYF
TRBV29-1	TRBJ1-2	12	TRBD1	.	TGCAGCGTTGGGTGGACAGGATATGGCTACACCTTC	CSVGWTGYGYTF
TRBV3-1	TRBJ2-1	14	TRBD1	once	TGTGCCAGCAGCCAAGCAGGGGGACGTAGTGAGCAGTTCTTC	CASSQAGGRSEQFF
TRBV7-9	TRBJ2-1	14	.	.	TGTGCCAGCAGATTTGGGTCAGTGACTAATGAGCAGTTCTTC	CASRFGSVTNEQFF
TRBV12-3/TRBV12-4	TRBJ1-1	14	TRBD1	.	TGTGCCAGCAGCAACAGGGGGATTGACACTGAAGCTTTCTTT	CASSNRGIDTEAFF
TRBV29-1	TRBJ2-5	12	.	once	TGCAGCGCGGGCGAGGCCCAAGAGACCCAGTACTTC	CSAGEAQETQYF
TRBV6-5	TRBJ2-1	14	.	once	TGTGCCAGCAGCCTAGGGGGGCCTGGCAATGAGCAGTTCTTC	CASSLGGPGNEQFF
TRBV15	TRBJ1-6	14	.	.	TGTGCCACCAGCATCTACTCGACATTTTCACCCCTCCACTTT	CATSIYSTFSPLHF